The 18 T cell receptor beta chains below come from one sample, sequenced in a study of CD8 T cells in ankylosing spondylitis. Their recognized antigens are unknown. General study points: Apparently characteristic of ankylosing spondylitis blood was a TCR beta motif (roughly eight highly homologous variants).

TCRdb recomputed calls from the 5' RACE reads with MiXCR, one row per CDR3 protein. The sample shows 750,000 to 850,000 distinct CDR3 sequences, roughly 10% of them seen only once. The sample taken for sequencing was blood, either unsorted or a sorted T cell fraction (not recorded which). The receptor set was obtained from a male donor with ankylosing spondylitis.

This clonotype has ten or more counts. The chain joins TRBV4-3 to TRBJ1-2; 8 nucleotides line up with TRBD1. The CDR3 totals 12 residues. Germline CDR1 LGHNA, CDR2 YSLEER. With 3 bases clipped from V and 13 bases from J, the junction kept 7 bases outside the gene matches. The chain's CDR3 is CASSHLTGDATF. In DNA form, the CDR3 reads TGCGCCAGCAGCCATTTGACAGGGGACGCCACCTTC.

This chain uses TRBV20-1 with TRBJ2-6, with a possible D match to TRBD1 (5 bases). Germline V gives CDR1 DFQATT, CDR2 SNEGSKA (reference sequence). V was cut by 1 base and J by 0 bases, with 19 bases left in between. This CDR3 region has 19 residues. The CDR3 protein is CSARGGFRVTHSGANVLTF. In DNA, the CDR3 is TGCAGTGCTAGAGGAGGATTCAGGGTGACTCACTCTGGGGCCAACGTCCTGACTTTC.

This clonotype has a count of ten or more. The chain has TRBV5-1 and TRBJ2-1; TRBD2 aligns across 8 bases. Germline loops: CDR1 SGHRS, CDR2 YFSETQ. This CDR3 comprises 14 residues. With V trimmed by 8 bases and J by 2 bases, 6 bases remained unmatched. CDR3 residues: CASRREETYNEQFF. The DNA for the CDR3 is TGCGCCAGTAGGCGGGAGGAGACCTACAATGAGCAGTTCTTC.

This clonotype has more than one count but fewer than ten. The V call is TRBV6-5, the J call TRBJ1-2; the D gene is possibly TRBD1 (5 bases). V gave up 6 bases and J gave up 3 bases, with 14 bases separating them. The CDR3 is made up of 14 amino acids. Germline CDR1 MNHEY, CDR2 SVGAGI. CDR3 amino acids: CASSYLTAYYGYTF. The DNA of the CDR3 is TGTGCCAGCAGCTATCTGACAGCCTACTATGGCTACACCTTC.

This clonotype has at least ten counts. The CDR3: CSVEDPGLAATLSYNEQFF. Written as DNA, the CDR3 is TGCAGCGTTGAAGATCCGGGACTAGCGGCGACACTCTCCTACAATGAGCAGTTCTTC. The chain recombines TRBV29-1 with TRBJ2-1; 11 bases are a match to TRBD2. The junction had 10 bases not matched to a gene; V was cut back by 0 bases and J by 0 bases. The V gene's germline CDR1 is SQVTM and CDR2 ANQGSEA. There are 19 residues in the CDR3.

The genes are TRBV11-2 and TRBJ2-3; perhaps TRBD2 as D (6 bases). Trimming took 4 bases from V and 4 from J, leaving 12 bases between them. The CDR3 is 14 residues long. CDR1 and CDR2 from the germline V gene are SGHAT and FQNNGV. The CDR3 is CASSSPRESDTQYF. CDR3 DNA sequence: TGTGCCAGCAGCTCCCCACGGGAGTCAGATACGCAGTATTTT.

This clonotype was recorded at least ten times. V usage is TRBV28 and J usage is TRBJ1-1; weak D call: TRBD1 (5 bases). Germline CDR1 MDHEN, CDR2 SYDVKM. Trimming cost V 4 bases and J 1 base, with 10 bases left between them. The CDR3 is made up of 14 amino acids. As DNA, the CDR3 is TGTGCCAGCAGTTCAACAGGAGAGAACACTGAAGCTTTCTTT. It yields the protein CASSSTGENTEAFF.

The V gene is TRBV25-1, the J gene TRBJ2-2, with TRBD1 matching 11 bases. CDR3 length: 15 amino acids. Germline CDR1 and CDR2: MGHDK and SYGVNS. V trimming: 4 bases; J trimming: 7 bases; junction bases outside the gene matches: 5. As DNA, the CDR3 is TGTGCCAGCAGTGTTCCGGGACAGGGGGTCGGGGAGCTGTTTTTT. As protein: CASSVPGQGVGELFF.

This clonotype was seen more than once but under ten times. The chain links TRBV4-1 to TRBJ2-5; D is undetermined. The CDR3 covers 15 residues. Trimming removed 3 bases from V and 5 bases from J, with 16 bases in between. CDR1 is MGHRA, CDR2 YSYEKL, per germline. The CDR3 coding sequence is TGCGCCAGCAGCCAGGCCCAGTTTTTAGGGGAGACCCAGTACTTC. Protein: CASSQAQFLGETQYF.

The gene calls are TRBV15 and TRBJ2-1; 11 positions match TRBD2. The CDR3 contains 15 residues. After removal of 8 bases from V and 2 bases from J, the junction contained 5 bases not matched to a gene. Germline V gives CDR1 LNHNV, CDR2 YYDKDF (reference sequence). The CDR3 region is CATGRGLAAYNEQFF. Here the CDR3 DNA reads TGTGCCACCGGACGGGGACTAGCGGCCTACAATGAGCAGTTCTTC.

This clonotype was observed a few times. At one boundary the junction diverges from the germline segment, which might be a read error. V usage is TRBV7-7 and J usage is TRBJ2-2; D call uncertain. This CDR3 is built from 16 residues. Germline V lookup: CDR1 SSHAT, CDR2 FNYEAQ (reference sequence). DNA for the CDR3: TGTGCTAGCAGCTTATCGGCTCCCTCGAACACCGGGGAGCTGTTTTTT. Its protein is CASSLSAPSNTGELFF.

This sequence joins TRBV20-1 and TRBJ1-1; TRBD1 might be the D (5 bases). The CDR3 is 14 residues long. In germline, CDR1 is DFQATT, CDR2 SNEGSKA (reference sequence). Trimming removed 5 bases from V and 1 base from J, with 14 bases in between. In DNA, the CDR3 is TGCAGTGCTCAATTCTTACAGGCGAACACTGAAGCTTTCTTT. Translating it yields CSAQFLQANTEAFF.

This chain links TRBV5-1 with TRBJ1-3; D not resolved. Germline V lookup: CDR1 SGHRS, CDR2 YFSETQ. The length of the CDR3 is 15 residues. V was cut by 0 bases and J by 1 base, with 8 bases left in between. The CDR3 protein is CASSLAAPSGNTIYF. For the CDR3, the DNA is TGCGCCAGCAGCTTGGCCGCACCTTCTGGAAACACCATATATTTT.

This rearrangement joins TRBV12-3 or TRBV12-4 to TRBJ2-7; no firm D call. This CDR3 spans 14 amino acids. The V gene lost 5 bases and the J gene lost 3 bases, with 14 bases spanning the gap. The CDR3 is CASSHLPQDYEQYF. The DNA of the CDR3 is TGTGCCAGCAGTCATTTACCTCAGGACTACGAGCAGTACTTC.

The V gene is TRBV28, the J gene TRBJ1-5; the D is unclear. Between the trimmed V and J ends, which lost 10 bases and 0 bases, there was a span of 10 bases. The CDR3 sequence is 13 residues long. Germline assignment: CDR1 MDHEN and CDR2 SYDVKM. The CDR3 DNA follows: TGTGCCACCCTTCAGAATAGCAATCAGCCCCAGCATTTT. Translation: CATLQNSNQPQHF.

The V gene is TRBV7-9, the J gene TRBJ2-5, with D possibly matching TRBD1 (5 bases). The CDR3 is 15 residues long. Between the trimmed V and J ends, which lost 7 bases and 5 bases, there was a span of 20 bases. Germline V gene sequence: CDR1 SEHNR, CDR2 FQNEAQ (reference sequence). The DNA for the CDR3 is TGTGCCAGCACCGATAACCGGAAGGGGTTGGAGACCCAGTACTTC. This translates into CASTDNRKGLETQYF. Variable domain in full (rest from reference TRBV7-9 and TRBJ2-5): DTGVSQNPRHKITKRGQNVTFRCDPISEHNRLYWYRQTLGQGPEFLTYFQNEAQLEKSRLLSDRFSAERPKGSFSTLEIQRTEQGDSAMYLCASTDNRKGLETQYFGPGTRLLVL.

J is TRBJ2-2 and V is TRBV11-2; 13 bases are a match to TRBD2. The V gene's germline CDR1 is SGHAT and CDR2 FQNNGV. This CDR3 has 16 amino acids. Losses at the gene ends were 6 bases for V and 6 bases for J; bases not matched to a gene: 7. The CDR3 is CASRGLAGKGSGELFF. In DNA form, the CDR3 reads TGTGCCAGCAGGGGACTAGCGGGAAAGGGATCCGGGGAGCTGTTTTTT.

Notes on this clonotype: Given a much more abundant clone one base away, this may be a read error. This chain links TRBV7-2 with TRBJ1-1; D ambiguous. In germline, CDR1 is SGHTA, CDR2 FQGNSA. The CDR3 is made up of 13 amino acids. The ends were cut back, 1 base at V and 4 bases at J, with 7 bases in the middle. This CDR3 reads CASSLERATEAFF. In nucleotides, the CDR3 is TGTGCCAGCAGCTTAGAAAGGGCCACTGAAGCTTTCTTT. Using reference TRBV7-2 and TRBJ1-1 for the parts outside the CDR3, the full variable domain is GAGVSQSPSNKVTEKGKDVELRCDPISGHTALYWYRQSLGQGLEFLIYFQGNSAPDKSGLPSDRFSAERTGGSVSTLTIQRTQQEDSAVYLCASSLERATEAFFGQGTRLTVV.